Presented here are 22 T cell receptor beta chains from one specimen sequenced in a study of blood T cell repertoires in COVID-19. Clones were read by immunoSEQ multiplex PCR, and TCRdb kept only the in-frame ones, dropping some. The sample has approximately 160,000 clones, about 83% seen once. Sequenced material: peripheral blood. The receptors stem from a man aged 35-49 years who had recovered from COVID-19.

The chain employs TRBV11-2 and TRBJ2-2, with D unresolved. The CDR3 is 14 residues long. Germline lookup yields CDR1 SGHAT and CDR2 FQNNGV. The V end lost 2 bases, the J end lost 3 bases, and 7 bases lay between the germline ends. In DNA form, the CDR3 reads TGTGCCAGCAGCTTAATATCGGACACCGGGGAGCTGTTTTTT. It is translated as CASSLISDTGELFF.

As DNA, the CDR3 is TGTGCCAGCAGCTCCTACAGCACAGATACGCAGTATTTT. Translation: CASSSYSTDTQYF. J is TRBJ2-3 and V is TRBV12-3 or TRBV12-4; D gene unclear. The CDR3 is made up of 13 amino acids. Deletions cut 6 bases from V and 0 bases from J, with 7 bases between.

CDR3 amino acids: CASSEEWGQIYEQYF. The CDR3 DNA reads as TGTGCCAGCAGTGAAGAATGGGGACAGATCTACGAGCAGTACTTC. The gene calls are TRBV6-1 and TRBJ2-7, with 7 bases aligning to TRBD1. This CDR3 comprises 15 residues. Losses at the gene ends were 1 base for V and 3 bases for J; bases not matched to a gene: 6. Germline V gene sequence: CDR1 MNHNS, CDR2 SASEGT.

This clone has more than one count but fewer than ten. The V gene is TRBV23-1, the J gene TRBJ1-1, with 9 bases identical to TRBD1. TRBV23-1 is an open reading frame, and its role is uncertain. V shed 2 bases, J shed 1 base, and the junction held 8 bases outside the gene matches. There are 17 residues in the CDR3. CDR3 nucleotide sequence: TGCGCCAGCAGTCAAGCGGACAGGGGAGGGTGGAACACTGAAGCTTTCTTT. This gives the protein CASSQADRGGWNTEAFF.

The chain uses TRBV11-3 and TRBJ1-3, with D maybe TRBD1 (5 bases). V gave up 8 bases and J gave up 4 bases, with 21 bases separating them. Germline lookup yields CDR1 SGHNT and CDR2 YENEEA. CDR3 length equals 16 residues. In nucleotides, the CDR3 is TGTGCCAGCGTTGCTGTGGGGGGGTGGTCAGGAAACACCATATATTTT. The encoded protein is CASVAVGGWSGNTIYF.

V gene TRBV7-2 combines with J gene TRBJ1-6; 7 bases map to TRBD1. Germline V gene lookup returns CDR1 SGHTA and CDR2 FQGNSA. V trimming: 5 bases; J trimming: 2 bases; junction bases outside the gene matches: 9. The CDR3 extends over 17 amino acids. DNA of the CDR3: TGTGCCAGCAGCCCTCAGGCAGGGGGTACCTATAATTCACCCCTCCACTTT. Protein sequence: CASSPQAGGTYNSPLHF.

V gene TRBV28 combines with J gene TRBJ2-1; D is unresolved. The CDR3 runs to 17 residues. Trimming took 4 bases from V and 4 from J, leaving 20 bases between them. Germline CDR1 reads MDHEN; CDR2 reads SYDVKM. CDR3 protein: CASSWRWPPRSYNEQFF. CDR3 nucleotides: TGTGCCAGCAGTTGGAGATGGCCCCCCCGATCTTACAATGAGCAGTTCTTC.

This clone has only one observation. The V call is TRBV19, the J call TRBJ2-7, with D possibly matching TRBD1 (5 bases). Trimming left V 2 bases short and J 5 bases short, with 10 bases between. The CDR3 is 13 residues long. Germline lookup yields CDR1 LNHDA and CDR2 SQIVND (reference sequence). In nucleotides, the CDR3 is TGTGCCAGTAGTATATGGGGCCAGGACGAGCAGTACTTC. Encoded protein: CASSIWGQDEQYF.

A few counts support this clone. CDR3 bases: TGTGCCAGCAGCCCGGTCGACAGGGATTCCAATGAGCAGTTCTTC. Amino acids: CASSPVDRDSNEQFF. The chain has TRBV6-2 or TRBV6-3 and TRBJ2-1; 7 bases match TRBD1. Trimming removed 6 bases from V and 6 bases from J; junction bases left unmatched: 11. Germline CDR1 MNHEY, CDR2 SVGEGT. This CDR3 is 15 amino acids long.

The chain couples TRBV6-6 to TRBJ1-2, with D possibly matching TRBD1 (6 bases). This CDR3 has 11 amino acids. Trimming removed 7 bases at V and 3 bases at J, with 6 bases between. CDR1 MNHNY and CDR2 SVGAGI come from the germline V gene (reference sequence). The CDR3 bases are TGTGCCAGCACAGGGGACTATGGCTACACCTTC. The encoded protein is CASTGDYGYTF.

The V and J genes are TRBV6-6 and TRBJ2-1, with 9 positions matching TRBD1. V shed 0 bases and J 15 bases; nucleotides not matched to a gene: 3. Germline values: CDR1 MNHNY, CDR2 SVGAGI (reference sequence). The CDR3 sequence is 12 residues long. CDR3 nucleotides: TGTGCCAGCAGTTACTCGGGACAGGGTGCGTTCTTC. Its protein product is CASSYSGQGAFF.

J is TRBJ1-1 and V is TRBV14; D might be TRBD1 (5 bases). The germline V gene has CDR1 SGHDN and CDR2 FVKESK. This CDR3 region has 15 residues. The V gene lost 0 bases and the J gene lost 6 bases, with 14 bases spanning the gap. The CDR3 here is CASSQDLYRGSEAFF. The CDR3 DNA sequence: TGTGCCAGCAGCCAAGATCTGTATAGGGGTTCTGAAGCTTTCTTT.

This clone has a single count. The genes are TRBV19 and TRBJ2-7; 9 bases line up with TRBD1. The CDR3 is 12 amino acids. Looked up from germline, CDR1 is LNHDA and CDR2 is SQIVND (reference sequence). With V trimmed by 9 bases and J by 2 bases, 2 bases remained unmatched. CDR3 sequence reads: CASRDRAYEQYF. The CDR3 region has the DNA TGTGCCAGCCGGGACAGGGCCTACGAGCAGTACTTC.

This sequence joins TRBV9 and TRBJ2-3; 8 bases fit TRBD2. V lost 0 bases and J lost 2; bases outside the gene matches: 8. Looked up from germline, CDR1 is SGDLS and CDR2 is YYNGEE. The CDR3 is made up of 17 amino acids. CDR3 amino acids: CASSVALGLGTTDTQYF. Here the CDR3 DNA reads TGTGCCAGCAGCGTAGCTTTGGGACTAGGAACCACAGATACGCAGTATTTT.

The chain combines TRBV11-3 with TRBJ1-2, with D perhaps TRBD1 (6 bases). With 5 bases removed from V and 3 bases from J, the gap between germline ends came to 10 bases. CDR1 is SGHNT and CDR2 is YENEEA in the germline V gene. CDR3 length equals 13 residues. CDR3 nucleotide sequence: TGTGCCAGCAGCCCTTCAGGGGACTATGGCTACACCTTC. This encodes CASSPSGDYGYTF.

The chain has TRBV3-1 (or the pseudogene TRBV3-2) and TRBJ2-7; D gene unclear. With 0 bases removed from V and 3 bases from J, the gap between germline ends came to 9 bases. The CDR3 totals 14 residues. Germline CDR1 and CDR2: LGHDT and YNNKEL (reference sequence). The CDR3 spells CASSQEPEFYEQYF. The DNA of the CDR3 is TGTGCCAGCAGCCAAGAGCCGGAGTTCTACGAGCAGTACTTC.

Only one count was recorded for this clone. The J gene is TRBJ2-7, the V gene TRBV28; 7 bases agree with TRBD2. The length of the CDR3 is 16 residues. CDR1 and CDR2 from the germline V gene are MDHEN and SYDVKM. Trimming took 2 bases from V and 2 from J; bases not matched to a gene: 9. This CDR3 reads CASSLVSSGHPYEQYF. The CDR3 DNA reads TGTGCCAGCAGTTTAGTTTCTAGCGGCCATCCCTACGAGCAGTACTTC.

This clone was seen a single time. CDR3 protein: CASSQGDKLGTEAFF. The CDR3 DNA sequence: TGTGCCAGCAGCCAAGGGGACAAGCTGGGCACTGAAGCTTTCTTT. The chain employs TRBV3-1 (or the pseudogene TRBV3-2) and TRBJ1-1; D possibly corresponds to TRBD1 (6 bases). V was clipped by 1 base and J by 4 bases, with 13 bases between them. The CDR3 runs to 15 residues. CDR1 and CDR2 from the germline V gene are LGHDT and YNNKEL (reference sequence).

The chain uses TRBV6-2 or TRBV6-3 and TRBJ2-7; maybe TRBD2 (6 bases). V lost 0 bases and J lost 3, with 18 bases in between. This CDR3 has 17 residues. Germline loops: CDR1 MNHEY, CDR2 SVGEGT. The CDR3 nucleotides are TGTGCCAGCAGTTACTCGATAAGTATTCGGACTATCTACGAGCAGTACTTC. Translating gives CASSYSISIRTIYEQYF.

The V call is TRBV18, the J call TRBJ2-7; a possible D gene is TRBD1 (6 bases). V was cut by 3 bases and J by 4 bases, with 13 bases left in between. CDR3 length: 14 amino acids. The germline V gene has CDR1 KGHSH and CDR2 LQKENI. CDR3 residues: CASSPDSFRYEQYF. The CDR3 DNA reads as TGTGCCAGCTCACCGGACAGTTTTCGGTACGAGCAGTACTTC.

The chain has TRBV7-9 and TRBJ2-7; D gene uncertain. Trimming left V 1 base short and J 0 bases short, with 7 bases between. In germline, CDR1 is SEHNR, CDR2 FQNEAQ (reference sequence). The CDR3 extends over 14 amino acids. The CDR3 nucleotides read TGTGCCAGCAGCTTAGAAAATCTCTCCTACGAGCAGTACTTC. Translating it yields CASSLENLSYEQYF. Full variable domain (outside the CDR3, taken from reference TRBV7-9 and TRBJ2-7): DTGVSQNPRHKITKRGQNVTFRCDPISEHNRLYWYRQTLGQGPEFLTYFQNEAQLEKSRLLSDRFSAERPKGSFSTLEIQRTEQGDSAMYLCASSLENLSYEQYFGPGTRLTVT.

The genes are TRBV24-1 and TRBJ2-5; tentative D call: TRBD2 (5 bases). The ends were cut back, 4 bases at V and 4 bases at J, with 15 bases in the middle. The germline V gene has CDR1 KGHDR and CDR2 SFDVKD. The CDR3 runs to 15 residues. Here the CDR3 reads CATSDPFGGPETQYF. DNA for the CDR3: TGTGCCACCAGTGACCCATTCGGAGGCCCAGAGACCCAGTACTTC.